The 17 T cell receptor beta chains listed next were all sequenced from one sample in a study of T cell repertoires in cytomegalovirus infection. For these TCRs, the target antigens are not known. TCRdb fed the reads into MiXCR, producing one record per CDR3 protein. The sample shows roughly 500,000 distinct CDR3 sequences, 40% to 50% of them seen only once. The sequencing here drew on cultured PBMCs, taken from culture after CMV antigen stimulation. These receptors all stem from a human donor in good health (CMV status not recorded). Some clones in this sample may be carry-over from other donors' samples.

V is TRBV7-8 and J is TRBJ1-2, with a weak D call TRBD1 (6 bases). This CDR3 region has 15 residues. Germline values: CDR1 SGHVS, CDR2 FQNEAQ. V lost 4 bases and J 0 bases, leaving 12 bases between the germline ends. In nucleotides, the CDR3 is TGTGCCAGCAGCTCCGTCAGGGGTCCTAACTATGGCTACACCTTC. This translates into CASSSVRGPNYGYTF.

For the CDR3, the DNA is TGTGCCAGCAGCTTAGCCCCACCGGGGAGATACTCAATGGAGCAGTTCTTC. As protein: CASSLAPPGRYSMEQFF. This rearrangement joins TRBV7-9 to TRBJ2-1; maybe TRBD2 (5 bases). The CDR3 extends over 17 amino acids. Trimming cost V 0 bases and J 10 bases, with 22 bases left between them. Germline lookup yields CDR1 SEHNR and CDR2 FQNEAQ (reference sequence).

This clonotype was counted only a few times. This chain links TRBV4-3 with TRBJ2-2, with 8 bases aligning to TRBD2. The V gene end was trimmed by 8 bases and the J gene end by 1 base; junction bases not matched to a gene: 6. The germline CDR1 and CDR2 sequences are LGHNA and YSLEER. The CDR3 contains 15 residues. The CDR3 is CASSQSGRNTGELFF. In DNA form, the CDR3 reads TGCGCCAGCTCCCAGAGCGGGAGGAACACCGGGGAGCTGTTTTTT.

The chain combines TRBV7-2 with TRBJ2-5, with 10 bases identical to TRBD2. V lost 8 bases and J lost 4; bases outside the gene matches: 10. Germline CDR1 and CDR2: SGHTA and FQGNSA. The CDR3 is 15 residues long. In DNA, the CDR3 is TGTGCCAGCGGTCTAGCGGGAGTGCTCGGAGAGACCCAGTACTTC. This translates into CASGLAGVLGETQYF.

About this clonotype: A read error may be the cause here, since a much bigger clone is one base away. J is TRBJ1-2 and V is TRBV12-3 or TRBV12-4, with D possibly being TRBD1 (6 bases). CDR3 length: 14 residues. The V end was cut by 1 base, the J end by 3 bases, with 9 bases between. CDR3: CASSLEGGYYGYTF. The DNA for the CDR3 is TGTGCCAGCAGTTTAGAGGGGGGATACTATGGCTACACCTTC.

The chain recombines TRBV12-3 or TRBV12-4 with TRBJ1-2; 9 bases fit TRBD1. V lost 7 bases and J lost 8; bases outside the gene matches: 14. The CDR3 contains 15 residues. The CDR3 DNA sequence: TGTGCCAGCAAGGTCTGGGGGACAGGGTTTGAGGGCTACACCTTC. This gives the protein CASKVWGTGFEGYTF.

The chain carries TRBV7-6 and TRBJ2-5; D gene uncertain. Trimming pared 2 bases from V and 4 bases from J, leaving 8 bases between. This CDR3 has 13 amino acids. Germline V CDR1 and CDR2: SGHVS, FNYEAQ. The CDR3 sequence: CASSLRFGETQYF. In nucleotides, the CDR3 is TGTGCCAGCAGCTTAAGGTTTGGAGAGACCCAGTACTTC.

The V and J genes are TRBV7-8 and TRBJ2-5; 7 nucleotides agree with TRBD1. V shed 1 base, J shed 5 bases, and the junction held 10 bases outside the gene matches. Germline assignment: CDR1 SGHVS and CDR2 FQNEAQ. CDR3 length: 16 amino acids. The CDR3 region is CASSLVVRGLKETQYF. Written as DNA, the CDR3 is TGTGCCAGCAGCTTAGTGGTGAGGGGGCTGAAGGAGACCCAGTACTTC.

This clonotype was observed a handful of times. This rearrangement joins TRBV6-2 or TRBV6-3 to TRBJ1-5; D is unclear. V gave up 2 bases and J gave up 7 bases, with 12 bases separating them. The germline gives CDR1 MNHEY, CDR2 SVGEGT. The CDR3 consists of 14 residues. CDR3 sequence reads: CASSYGEIGQPQHF. Written as DNA, the CDR3 is TGTGCCAGCAGTTACGGCGAGATTGGGCAGCCCCAGCATTTT.

The chain uses TRBV5-6 and TRBJ1-4; D is unclear. Trimming cost V 4 bases and J 7 bases, with 17 bases left between them. Germline lookup yields CDR1 SGHDT and CDR2 YYEEEE. The CDR3 sequence is 15 residues long. The CDR3 region has the DNA TGTGCCAGCAGCCCCAGCGGGAAGAGGAGTGAAAAACTGTTTTTT. Its translation: CASSPSGKRSEKLFF.

This chain joins TRBV5-4 and TRBJ2-5; D is undetermined. V lost 4 bases, J lost 5 bases, and 15 bases lay in between. This CDR3 is built from 14 residues. The germline CDR1 and CDR2 sequences are SGHNT and YYREEE (reference sequence). The CDR3 region has the DNA TGTGCCAGCAGCCTTGACCGTGGTGTGGAGACCCAGTACTTC. This gives the protein CASSLDRGVETQYF.

DNA of the CDR3: TGTGCCAGCAGCTTAGCGCTGACTAGCGGCGGGGATGAGCAGTTCTTC. Translated, it gives CASSLALTSGGDEQFF. V and J are TRBV7-6 and TRBJ2-1; the match to TRBD2 covers 9 bases. With V trimmed by 0 bases and J by 8 bases, 8 bases remained unmatched. The CDR3 covers 16 residues. Germline V gives CDR1 SGHVS, CDR2 FNYEAQ. Variable domain in full (rest from reference TRBV7-6 and TRBJ2-1): GAGVSQSPRYKVTKRGQDVALRCDPISGHVSLYWYRQALGQGPEFLTYFNYEAQQDKSGLPNDRFSAERPEGSISTLTIQRTEQRDSAMYRCASSLALTSGGDEQFFGPGTRLTVL.

The chain recombines TRBV7-2 with TRBJ2-7; TRBD2 aligns across 13 bases. The CDR3 covers 16 residues. The V segment lost 4 bases and the J segment 5 bases; nucleotides outside the gene matches: 8. Per germline, CDR1 SGHTA and CDR2 FQGNSA. CDR3: CASSSPWTSGRHEQYF. CDR3 bases: TGTGCCAGCAGCTCCCCGTGGACTAGCGGGAGACACGAGCAGTACTTC. Drawing the rest from reference TRBV7-2 and TRBJ2-7, the complete variable domain is GAGVSQSPSNKVTEKGKDVELRCDPISGHTALYWYRQSLGQGLEFLIYFQGNSAPDKSGLPSDRFSAERTGGSVSTLTIQRTQQEDSAVYLCASSSPWTSGRHEQYFGPGTRLTVT.

Regarding this clonotype: Mismatch with germline at one junction end may stem from a read error. The chain recombines TRBV7-6 with TRBJ1-3; D unclear. CDR1 and CDR2 (germline): SGHVS, FNYEAQ. There are 15 residues in the CDR3. The CDR3 nucleotides read TGTGCCAGCAGTTTAGAGCCGAGCTCTGGAAACACCATATATTTT. It specifies CASSLEPSSGNTIYF.

The chain couples TRBV24-1 to TRBJ2-1; 7 bases agree with TRBD1. V trimming: 3 bases; J trimming: 8 bases; junction bases outside the gene matches: 9. Germline V gene sequence: CDR1 KGHDR, CDR2 SFDVKD. The CDR3 covers 15 residues. The CDR3 nucleotides read TGTGCCACCAGTGATCCGGGACAGAGCGGCGATGAGCAGTTCTTC. Translated, it gives CATSDPGQSGDEQFF.

The chain is built from TRBV6-2 or TRBV6-3 and TRBJ2-7; 7 bases align to TRBD1. Unmatched junction bases numbered 8, after V lost 7 bases and J lost 2 bases. This CDR3 contains 14 residues. Germline V gives CDR1 MNHEY, CDR2 SVGEGT. The CDR3: CASIRQGRTYEQYF. CDR3 in DNA: TGTGCCAGCATACGACAGGGAAGAACCTACGAGCAGTACTTC.

The rearrangement joins TRBV7-7 to TRBJ2-1, with TRBD1 identical over 9 bases. Germline values: CDR1 SSHAT, CDR2 FNYEAQ (reference sequence). The CDR3 runs to 15 residues. V lost 5 bases and J lost 8; bases outside the gene matches: 10. The CDR3 spells CASSADRGQPHEQFF. The DNA of the CDR3 is TGTGCCAGCAGCGCGGACAGGGGCCAGCCCCATGAGCAGTTCTTC. The full variable domain, its missing parts supplied by reference TRBV7-7 and TRBJ2-1, is GAGVSQSPRYKVTKRGQDVTLRCDPISSHATLYWYQQALGQGPEFLTYFNYEAQPDKSGLPSDRFSAERPEGSISTLTIQRTEQRDSAMYRCASSADRGQPHEQFFGPGTRLTVL.